Sequencing of this T cell receptor (beta chain) was carried out in a study of patients and donors after allogeneic stem cell transplantation. TCRdb called the RT-PCR reads again in MiXCR, with one record for every CDR3 protein. The data show 410,000 or so distinct CDR3 sequences, with about a sixth seen just once and around 7.9% held by the top ten. The specimen sequenced was blood, either unsorted or a sorted T cell fraction (not recorded which). This TCR was recovered from a human donor who was either an allogeneic HSCT recipient or a stem cell or donor lymphocyte infusion donor (not recorded which). It is not recorded whose cells these are; they may come from a transplant donor.

The CDR3 coding sequence is TGCAGCGTTGAATTGGACCCAGAGTACGAGCAGTACTTC. It codes for CSVELDPEYEQYF. The chain links TRBV29-1 to TRBJ2-7; no clear D gene. The germline V and J ends were trimmed by 2 bases and 4 bases, with 12 bases remaining between them. CDR3 size: 13 residues. Germline V gives CDR1 SQVTM, CDR2 ANQGSEA.